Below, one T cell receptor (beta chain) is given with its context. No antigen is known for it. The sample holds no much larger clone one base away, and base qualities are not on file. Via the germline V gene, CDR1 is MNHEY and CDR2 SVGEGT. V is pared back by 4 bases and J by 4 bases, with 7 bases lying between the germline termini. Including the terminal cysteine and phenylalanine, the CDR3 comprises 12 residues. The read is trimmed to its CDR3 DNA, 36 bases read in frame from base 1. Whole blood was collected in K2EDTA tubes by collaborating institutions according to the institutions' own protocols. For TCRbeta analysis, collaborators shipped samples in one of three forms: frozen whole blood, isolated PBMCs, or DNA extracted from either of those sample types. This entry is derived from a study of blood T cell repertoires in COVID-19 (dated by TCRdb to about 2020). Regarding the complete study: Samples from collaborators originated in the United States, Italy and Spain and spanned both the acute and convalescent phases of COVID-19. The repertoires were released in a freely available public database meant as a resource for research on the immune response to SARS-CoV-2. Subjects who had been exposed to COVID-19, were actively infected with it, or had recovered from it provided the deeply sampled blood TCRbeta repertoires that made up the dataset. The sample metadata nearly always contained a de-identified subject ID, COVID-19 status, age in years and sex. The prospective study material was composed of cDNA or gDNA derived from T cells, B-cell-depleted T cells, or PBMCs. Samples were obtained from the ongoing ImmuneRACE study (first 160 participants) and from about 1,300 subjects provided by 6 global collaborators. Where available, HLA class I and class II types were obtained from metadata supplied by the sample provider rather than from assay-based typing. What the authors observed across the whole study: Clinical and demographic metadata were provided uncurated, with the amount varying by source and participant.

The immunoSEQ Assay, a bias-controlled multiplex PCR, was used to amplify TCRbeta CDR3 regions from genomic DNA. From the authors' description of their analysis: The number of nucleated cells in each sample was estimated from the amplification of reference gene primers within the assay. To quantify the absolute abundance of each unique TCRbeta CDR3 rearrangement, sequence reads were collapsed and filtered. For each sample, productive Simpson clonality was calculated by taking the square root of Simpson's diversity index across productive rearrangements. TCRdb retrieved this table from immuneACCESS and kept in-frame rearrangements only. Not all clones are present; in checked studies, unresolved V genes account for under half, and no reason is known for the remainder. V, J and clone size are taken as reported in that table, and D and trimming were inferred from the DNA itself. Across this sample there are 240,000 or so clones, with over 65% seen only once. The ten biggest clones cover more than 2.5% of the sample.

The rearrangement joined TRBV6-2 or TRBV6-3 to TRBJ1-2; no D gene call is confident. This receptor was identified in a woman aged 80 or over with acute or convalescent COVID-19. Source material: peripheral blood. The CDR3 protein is CASSSTVYGYTF. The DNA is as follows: TGTGCCAGCAGTTCCACTGTCTATGGCTACACCTTC.